This T cell receptor (beta chain) is from a study of T cells after yellow fever vaccination. Germline assignment: CDR1 SQVTM and CDR2 ANQGSEA. The CDR3 extends over 13 amino acids. The V end was cut by 3 bases, the J end by 0 bases, with 8 bases between. Study outcomes and limitations: A weaker but faster secondary response was observed, peaking on day 5 versus 15. The study noted that FACS-sorted repertoires could contain abundant clonotypes contaminating from the bulk population.

TCRdb recomputed calls from the 5' RACE reads with MiXCR, one row per CDR3 protein. The sample contains 80,000 to 100,000 distinct CDR3 sequences, approximately 5.5% of which appear only once. A word on this clonotype: Its antigen is not identified.

This TCR derives from a man between 18 and 35 years old who received the YFV17D yellow fever vaccine. The J gene is TRBJ2-5, the V gene TRBV29-1; D gene ambiguous. The specimen comprised CD8+ T cells sorted from PBMCs, sampled 10 days after the yellow fever booster vaccination. Here the CDR3 DNA reads TGCAGCGTTGACTCGGGCGACCAAGAGACCCAGTACTTC. It codes for CSVDSGDQETQYF.